The sequence of this TCR beta chain was determined in a study of identical twins. MiXCR, run by TCRdb on the 5' RACE reads, gives a single entry per CDR3 protein. In the table there are hundreds of thousands of distinct CDR3 sequences, 21% of which are singletons. This CDR3 comprises 15 residues. Looked up from germline, CDR1 is SGHVS and CDR2 is FNYEAQ. V shed 5 bases and J 7 bases; nucleotides not matched to a gene: 7. Remarks on this clonotype: Antigen: not known.

General study findings and limits: A lower insertion count was a feature of abundant cord blood beta clonotypes, with no such feature in memory repertoires.

These data also formed part of another study, on T cells expressing NK-cell markers. That paper notes: One of the eight sequenced donors was seronegative, whereas the other seven were HCMV-seropositive.

The sequencing input was PBMCs. The V gene is TRBV7-6, the J gene TRBJ1-5, with 11 bases lining up with TRBD1. This receptor was identified in a woman aged 18-29 years in good health. CDR3 nucleotide sequence: TGTGCCAGCAGCCTCGGGACAGGGGGACGCCAGCCCCAGCATTTT. This sequence encodes CASSLGTGGRQPQHF.